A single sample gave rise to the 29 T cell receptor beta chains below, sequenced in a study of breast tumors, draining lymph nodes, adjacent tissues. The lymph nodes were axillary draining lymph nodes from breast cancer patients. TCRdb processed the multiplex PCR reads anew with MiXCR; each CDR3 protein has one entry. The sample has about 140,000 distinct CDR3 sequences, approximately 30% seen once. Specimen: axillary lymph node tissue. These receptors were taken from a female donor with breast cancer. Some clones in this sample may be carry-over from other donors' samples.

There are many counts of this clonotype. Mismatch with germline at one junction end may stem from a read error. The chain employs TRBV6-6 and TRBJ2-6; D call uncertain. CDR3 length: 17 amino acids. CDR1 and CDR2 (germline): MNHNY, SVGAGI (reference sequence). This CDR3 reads CASSHSLRLSGANVLTF. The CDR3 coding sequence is TGTGCCAGCAGTCACTCCCTTCGCCTATCTGGGGCCAACGTCCTGACTTTC.

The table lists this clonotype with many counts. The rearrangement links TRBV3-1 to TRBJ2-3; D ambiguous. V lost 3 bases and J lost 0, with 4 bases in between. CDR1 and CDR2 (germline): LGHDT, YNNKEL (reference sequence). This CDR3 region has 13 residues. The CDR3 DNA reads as TGTGCCAGCAGCCACGCCAGCACAGATACGCAGTATTTT. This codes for CASSHASTDTQYF.

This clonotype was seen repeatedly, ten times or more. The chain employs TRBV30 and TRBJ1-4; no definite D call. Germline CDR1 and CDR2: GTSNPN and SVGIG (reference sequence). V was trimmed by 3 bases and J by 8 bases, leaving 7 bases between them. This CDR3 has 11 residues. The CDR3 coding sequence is TGTGCCTGGAGCATCCGGGAAAAACTGTTTTTT. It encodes CAWSIREKLFF.

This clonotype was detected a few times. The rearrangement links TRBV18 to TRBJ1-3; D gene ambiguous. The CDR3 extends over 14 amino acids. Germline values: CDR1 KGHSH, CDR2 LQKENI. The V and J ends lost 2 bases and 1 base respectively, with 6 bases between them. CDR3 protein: CASSPGYSGNTIYF. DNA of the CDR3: TGTGCCAGCTCACCAGGTTATTCTGGAAACACCATATATTTT.

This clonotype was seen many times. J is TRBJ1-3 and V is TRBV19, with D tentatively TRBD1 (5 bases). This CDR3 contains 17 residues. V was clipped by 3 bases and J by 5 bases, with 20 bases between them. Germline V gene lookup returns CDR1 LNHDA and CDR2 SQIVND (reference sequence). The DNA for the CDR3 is TGTGCCAGTAGTATCAAGGGCGGGACTCGGGAAAGAAACACCATATATTTT. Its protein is CASSIKGGTRERNTIYF.

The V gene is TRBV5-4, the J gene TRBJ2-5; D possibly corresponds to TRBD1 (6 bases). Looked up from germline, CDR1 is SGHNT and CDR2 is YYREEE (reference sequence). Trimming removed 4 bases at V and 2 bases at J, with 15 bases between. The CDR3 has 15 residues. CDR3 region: CASSLRQAGQETQYF. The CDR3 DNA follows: TGTGCCAGCAGCCTTAGACAGGCAGGGCAAGAGACCCAGTACTTC.

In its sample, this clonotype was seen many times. The CDR3 reads CASTGTLDINEQFF. The CDR3, as DNA: TGTGCCAGCACGGGGACATTAGATATCAATGAGCAGTTCTTC. V is TRBV12-3 or TRBV12-4 and J is TRBJ2-1; weak D call: TRBD1 (6 bases). CDR3 size: 14 residues. V lost 7 bases, J lost 6 bases, and 16 bases lay in between.

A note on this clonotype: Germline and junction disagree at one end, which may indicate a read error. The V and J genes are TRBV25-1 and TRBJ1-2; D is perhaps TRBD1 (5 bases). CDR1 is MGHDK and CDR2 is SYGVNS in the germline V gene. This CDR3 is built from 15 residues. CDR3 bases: TGTGCCAGCAGCAACCCGAACAGGAGTGGCTATGGCCACACCTTC. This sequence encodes CASSNPNRSGYGHTF.

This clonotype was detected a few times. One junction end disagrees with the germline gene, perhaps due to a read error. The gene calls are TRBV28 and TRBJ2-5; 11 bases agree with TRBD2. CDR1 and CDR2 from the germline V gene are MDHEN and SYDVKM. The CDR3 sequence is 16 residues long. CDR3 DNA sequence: TGTGCCAGCAGTTCCCCTAGCGGGGGGTCGCGGGAGACCCAGTGCTTC. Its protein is CASSSPSGGSRETQCF. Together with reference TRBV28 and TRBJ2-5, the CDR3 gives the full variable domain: DVKVTQSSRYLVKRTGEKVFLECVQDMDHENMFWYRQDPGLGLRLIYFSYDVKMKEKGDIPEGYSVSREKKERFSLILESASTNQTSMYLCASSSPSGGSRETQCFGPGTRLLVL.

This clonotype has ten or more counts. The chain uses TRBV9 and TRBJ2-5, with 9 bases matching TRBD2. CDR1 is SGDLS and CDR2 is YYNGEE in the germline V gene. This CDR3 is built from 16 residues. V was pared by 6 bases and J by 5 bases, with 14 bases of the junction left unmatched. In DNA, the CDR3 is TGTGCCAGCACCAAGGGCGGGGGGGCCGGTCACGAGACCCAGTACTTC. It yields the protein CASTKGGGAGHETQYF.

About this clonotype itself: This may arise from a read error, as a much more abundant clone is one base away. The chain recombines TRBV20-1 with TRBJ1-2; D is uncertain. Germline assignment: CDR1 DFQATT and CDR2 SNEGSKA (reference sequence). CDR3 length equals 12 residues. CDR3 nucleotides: TGCAGTGCTAGAGCAACTGACTATGGCTCCACCTTC. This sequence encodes CSARATDYGSTF.

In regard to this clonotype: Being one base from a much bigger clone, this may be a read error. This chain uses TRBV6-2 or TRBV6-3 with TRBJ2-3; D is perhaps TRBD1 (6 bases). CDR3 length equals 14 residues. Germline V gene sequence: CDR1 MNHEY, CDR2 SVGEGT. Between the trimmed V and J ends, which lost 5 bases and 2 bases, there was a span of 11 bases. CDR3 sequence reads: CASSPRGHTDTQYF. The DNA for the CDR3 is TGTGCCAGCAGTCCCAGGGGCCACACAGATACGCAGTATTTT.

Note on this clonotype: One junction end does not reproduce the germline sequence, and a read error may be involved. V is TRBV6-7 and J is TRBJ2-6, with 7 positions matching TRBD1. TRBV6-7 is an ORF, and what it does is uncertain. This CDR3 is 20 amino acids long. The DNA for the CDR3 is TGTGCCAGCAGTCACTCGAGCAGGGGGAAGGGTGACTCTGGGGCCAACGTCCTGACTTTC. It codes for CASSHSSRGKGDSGANVLTF.

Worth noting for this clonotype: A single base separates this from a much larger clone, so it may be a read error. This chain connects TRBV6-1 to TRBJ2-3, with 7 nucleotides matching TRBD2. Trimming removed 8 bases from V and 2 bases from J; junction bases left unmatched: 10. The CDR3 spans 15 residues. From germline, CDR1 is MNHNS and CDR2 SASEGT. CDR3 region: CASHRGVFPTDTQYF. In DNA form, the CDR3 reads TGTGCCAGCCATCGGGGGGTCTTTCCCACAGATACGCAGTATTTT.

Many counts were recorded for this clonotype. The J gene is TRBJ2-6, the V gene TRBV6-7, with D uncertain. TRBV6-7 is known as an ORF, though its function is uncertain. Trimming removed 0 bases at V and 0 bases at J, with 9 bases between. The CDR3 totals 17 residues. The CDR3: CASSYSINLSGANVLTF. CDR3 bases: TGTGCCAGCAGTTACTCGATCAATCTCTCTGGGGCCAACGTCCTGACTTTC.

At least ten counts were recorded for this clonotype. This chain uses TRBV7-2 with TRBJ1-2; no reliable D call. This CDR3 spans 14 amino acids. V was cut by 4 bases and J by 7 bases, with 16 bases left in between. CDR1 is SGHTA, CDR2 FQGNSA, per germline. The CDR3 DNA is TGTGCCAGCAGCTCCGGACCCGATGCCGCTGGCTACACCTTC. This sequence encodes CASSSGPDAAGYTF.

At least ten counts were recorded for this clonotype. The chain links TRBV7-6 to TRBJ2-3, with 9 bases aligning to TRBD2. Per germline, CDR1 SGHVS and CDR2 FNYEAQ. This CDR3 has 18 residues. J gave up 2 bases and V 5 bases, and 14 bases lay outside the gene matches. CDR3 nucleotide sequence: TGTGCCAGCAGCCCAGGAGTGATTGGCGGGGGGGCCACAGATACGCAGTATTTT. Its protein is CASSPGVIGGGATDTQYF.

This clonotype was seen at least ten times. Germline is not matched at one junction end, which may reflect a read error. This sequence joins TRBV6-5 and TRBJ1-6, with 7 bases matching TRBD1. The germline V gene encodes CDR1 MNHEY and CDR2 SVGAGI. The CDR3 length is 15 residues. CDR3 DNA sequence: TGTGCCAGCAGTCACTCTCACAGGGGTAATTCACCCCTCCACTTT. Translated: CASSHSHRGNSPLHF.

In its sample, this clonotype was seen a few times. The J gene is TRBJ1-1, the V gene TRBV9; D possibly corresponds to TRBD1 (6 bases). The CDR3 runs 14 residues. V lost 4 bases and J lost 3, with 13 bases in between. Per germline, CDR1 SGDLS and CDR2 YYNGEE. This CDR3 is CASSRRGQDTEAFF. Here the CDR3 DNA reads TGTGCCAGCAGCCGACGGGGGCAGGACACTGAAGCTTTCTTT.

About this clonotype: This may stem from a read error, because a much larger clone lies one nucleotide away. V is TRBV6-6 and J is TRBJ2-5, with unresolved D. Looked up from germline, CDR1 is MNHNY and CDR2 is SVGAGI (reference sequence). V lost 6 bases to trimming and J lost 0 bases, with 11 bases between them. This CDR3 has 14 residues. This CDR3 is CASRLSGNQETQYF. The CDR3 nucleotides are TGTGCCAGCAGACTGTCAGGAAACCAAGAGACCCAGTACTTC.

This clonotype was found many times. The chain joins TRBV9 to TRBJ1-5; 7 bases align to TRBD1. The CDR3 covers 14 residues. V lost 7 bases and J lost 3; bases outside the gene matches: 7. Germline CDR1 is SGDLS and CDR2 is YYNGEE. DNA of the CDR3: TGTGCCAGCGGACAAGGGACAGTCAATCAGCCCCAGCATTTT. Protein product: CASGQGTVNQPQHF.

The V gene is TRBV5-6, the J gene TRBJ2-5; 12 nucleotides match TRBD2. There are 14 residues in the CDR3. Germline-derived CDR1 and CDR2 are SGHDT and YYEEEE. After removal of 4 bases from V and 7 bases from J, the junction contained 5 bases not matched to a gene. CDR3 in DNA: TGTGCCAGCAGCGCACTAGCGGGGGGTGGGACCCAGTACTTC. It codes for CASSALAGGGTQYF. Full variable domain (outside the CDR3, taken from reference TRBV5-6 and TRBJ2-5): DAGVTQSPTHLIKTRGQQVTLRCSPKSGHDTVSWYQQALGQGPQFIFQYYEEEERQRGNFPDRFSGHQFPNYSSELNVNALLLGDSALYLCASSALAGGGTQYFGPGTRLLVL.

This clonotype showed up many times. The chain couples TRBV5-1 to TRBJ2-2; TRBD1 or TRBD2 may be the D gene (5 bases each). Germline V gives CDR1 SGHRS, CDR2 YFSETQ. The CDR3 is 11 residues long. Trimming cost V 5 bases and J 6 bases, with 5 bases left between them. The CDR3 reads CASRGAGELFF. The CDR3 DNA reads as TGCGCCAGCAGGGGGGCCGGGGAGCTGTTTTTT.

The CDR3 loop reads CASSRTSGGAEQFF. CDR3 in DNA: TGTGCCAGCAGTAGAACTAGCGGGGGGGCCGAGCAGTTCTTC. This chain connects TRBV6-6 to TRBJ2-1, with 13 bases aligning to TRBD2. The germline gives CDR1 MNHNY, CDR2 SVGAGI (reference sequence). With 5 bases clipped from V and 10 bases from J, the junction kept 5 bases outside the gene matches. This CDR3 comprises 14 residues.

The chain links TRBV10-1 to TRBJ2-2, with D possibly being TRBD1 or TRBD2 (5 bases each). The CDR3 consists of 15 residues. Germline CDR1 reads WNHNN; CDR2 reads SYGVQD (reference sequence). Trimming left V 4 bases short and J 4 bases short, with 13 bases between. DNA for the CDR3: TGCGCCAGCAGTGGTACGGGGACGGGCACCGGGGAGCTGTTTTTT. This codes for CASSGTGTGTGELFF.

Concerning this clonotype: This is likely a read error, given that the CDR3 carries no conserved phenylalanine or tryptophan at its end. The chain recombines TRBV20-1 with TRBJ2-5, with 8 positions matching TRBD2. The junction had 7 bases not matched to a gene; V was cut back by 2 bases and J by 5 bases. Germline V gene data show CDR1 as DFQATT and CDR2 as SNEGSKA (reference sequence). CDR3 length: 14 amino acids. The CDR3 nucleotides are TGCAGTGCTAGACCACGGGGGGGAAGGGAGACCCAGTACCTC. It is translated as CSARPRGGRETQYL.

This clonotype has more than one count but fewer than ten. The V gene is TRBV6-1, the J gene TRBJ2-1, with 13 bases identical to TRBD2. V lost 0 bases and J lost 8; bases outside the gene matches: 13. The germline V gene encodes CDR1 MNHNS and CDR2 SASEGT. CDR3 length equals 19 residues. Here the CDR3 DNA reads TGTGCCAGCAGTGAAGCATTGGGATGGGGGACTAGCGGGGAGGATGAGCAGTTCTTC. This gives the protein CASSEALGWGTSGEDEQFF.

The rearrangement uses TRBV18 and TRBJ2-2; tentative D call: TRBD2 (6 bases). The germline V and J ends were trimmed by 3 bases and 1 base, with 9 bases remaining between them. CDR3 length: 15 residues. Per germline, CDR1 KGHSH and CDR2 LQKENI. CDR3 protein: CASSPRDLNTGELFF. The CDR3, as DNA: TGTGCCAGCTCACCCAGGGACTTGAACACCGGGGAGCTGTTTTTT.

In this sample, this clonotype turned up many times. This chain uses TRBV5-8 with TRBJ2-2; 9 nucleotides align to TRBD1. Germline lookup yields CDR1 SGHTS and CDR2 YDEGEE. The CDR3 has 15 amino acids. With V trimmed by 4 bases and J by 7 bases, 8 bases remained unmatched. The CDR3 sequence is CASSAGTGRVGELFF. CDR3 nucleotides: TGTGCCAGCAGCGCCGGGACAGGGCGGGTCGGGGAGCTGTTTTTT.